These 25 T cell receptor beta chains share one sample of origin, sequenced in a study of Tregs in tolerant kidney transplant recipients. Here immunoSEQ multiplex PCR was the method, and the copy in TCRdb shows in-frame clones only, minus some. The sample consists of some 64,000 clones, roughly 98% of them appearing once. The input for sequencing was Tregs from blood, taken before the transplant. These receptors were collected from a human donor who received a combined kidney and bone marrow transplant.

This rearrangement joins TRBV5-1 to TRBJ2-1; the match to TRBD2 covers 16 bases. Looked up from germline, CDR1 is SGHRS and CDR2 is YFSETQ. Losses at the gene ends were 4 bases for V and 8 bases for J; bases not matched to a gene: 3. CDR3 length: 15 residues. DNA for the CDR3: TGCGCCAGCAGCGCGGGACTAGCGGGAGGGGATGAGCAGTTCTTC. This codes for CASSAGLAGGDEQFF.

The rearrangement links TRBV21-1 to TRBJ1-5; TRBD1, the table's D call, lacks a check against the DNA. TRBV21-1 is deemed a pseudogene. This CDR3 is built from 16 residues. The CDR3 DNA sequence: TGTGCCAGCAGCAAAGGGCGGGACAGGGTTTTTGGGCCCCAGCATTTT. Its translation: CASSKGRDRVFGPQHF.

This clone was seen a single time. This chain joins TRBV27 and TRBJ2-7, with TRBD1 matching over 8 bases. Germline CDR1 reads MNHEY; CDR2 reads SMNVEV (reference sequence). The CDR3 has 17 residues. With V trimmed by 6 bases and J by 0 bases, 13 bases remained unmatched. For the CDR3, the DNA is TGTGCCAGCAGCTCGACGGACAGGGAAATAAACTCCTACGAGCAGTACTTC. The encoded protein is CASSSTDREINSYEQYF.

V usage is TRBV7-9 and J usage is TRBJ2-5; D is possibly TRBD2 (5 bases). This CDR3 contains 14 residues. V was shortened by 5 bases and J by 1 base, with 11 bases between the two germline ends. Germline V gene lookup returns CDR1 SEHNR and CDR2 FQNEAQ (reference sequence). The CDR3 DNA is TGTGCCAGCAGCCCAAGACTACTCCAAGAGACCCAGTACTTC. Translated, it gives CASSPRLLQETQYF.

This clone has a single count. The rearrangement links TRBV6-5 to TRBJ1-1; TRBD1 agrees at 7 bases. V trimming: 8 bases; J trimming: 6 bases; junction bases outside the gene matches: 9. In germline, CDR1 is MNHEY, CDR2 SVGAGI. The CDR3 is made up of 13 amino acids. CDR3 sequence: CASASPGGAEAFF. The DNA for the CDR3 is TGTGCCAGCGCTTCTCCAGGGGGAGCTGAAGCTTTCTTT.

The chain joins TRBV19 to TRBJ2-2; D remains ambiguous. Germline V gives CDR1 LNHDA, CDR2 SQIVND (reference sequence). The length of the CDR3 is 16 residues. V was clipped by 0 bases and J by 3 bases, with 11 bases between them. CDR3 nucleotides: TGTGCCAGTAGTATAGATTATGGCTTCTACACCGGGGAGCTGTTTTTT. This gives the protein CASSIDYGFYTGELFF.

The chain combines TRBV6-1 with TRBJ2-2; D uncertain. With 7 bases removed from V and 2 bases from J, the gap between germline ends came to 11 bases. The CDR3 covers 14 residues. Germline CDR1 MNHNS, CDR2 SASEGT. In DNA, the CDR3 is TGTGCCAGCACCAGATCCCCTAACACCGGGGAGCTGTTTTTT. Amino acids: CASTRSPNTGELFF.

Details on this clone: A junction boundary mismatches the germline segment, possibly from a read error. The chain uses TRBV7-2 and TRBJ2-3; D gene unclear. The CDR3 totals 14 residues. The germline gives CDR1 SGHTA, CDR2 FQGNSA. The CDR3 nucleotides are TGTGCCAGCAGCCTGAGAGCAGGCACGGATACGCAGTATTTT. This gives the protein CASSLRAGTDTQYF.

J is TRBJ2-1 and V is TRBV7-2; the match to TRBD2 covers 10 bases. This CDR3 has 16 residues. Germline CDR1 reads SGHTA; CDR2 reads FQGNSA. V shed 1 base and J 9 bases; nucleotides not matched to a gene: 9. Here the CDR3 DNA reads TGTGCCAGCAGCTTAGAGTTACTAGCGGGGAGGGGTGAGCAGTTCTTC. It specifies CASSLELLAGRGEQFF. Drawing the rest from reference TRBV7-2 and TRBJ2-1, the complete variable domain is GAGVSQSPSNKVTEKGKDVELRCDPISGHTALYWYRQSLGQGLEFLIYFQGNSAPDKSGLPSDRFSAERTGGSVSTLTIQRTQQEDSAVYLCASSLELLAGRGEQFFGPGTRLTVL.

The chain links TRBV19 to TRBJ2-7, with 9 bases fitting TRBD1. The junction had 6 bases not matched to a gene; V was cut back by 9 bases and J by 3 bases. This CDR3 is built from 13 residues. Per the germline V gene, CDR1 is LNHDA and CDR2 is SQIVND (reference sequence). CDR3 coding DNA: TGTGCCAGCAAAGGGGACAGGGACTACGAGCAGTACTTC. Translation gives CASKGDRDYEQYF.

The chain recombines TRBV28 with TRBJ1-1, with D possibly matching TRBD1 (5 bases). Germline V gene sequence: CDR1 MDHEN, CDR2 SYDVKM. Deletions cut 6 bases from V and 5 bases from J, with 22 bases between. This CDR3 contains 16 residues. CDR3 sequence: CASSPPGGSFVTEAFF. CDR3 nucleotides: TGTGCCAGCAGCCCACCCGGGGGGTCCTTCGTAACTGAAGCTTTCTTT.

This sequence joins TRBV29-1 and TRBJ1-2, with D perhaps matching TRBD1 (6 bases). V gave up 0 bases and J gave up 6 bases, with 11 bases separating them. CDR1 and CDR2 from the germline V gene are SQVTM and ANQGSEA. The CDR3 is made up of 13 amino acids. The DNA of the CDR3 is TGCAGCGTTGAAGAGCAGGGGACCCATGGCTACACCTTC. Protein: CSVEEQGTHGYTF.

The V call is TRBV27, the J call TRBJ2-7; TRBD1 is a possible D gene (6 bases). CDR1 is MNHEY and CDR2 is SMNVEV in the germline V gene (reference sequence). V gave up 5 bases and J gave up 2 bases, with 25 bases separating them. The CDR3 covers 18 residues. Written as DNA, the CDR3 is TGTGCCAGCAGTCAATACCCCCGACAGGTTAGGCAACCCTACGAGCAGTACTTC. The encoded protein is CASSQYPRQVRQPYEQYF.

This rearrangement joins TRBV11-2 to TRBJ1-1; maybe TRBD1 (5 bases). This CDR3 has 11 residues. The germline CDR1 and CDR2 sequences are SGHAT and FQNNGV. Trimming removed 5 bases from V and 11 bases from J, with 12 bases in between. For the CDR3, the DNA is TGTGCCAGCAGCGGGGGGGGAAGGGCTTTCTTT. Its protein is CASSGGGRAFF.

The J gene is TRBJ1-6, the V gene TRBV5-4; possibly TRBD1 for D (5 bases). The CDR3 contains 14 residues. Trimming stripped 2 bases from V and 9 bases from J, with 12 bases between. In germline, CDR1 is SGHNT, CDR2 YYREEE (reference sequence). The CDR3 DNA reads TGTGCCAGCAGCTTCCTCGGGGGTGGTTCACCCCTCCACTTT. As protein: CASSFLGGGSPLHF. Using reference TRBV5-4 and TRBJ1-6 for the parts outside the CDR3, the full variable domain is ETGVTQSPTHLIKTRGQQVTLRCSSQSGHNTVSWYQQALGQGPQFIFQYYREEENGRGNFPPRFSGLQFPNYSSELNVNALELDDSALYLCASSFLGGGSPLHFGNGTRLTVT.

This CDR3 reads CASSFRWTGRVTEAFF. For the CDR3, the DNA is TGTGCCAGCAGCTTCCGCTGGACAGGGAGAGTCACTGAAGCTTTCTTT. The chain couples TRBV7-2 to TRBJ1-1; the match to TRBD1 covers 8 bases. The germline V gene has CDR1 SGHTA and CDR2 FQGNSA. V gave up 3 bases and J gave up 4 bases; unmatched junction bases: 10. The CDR3 spans 16 residues.

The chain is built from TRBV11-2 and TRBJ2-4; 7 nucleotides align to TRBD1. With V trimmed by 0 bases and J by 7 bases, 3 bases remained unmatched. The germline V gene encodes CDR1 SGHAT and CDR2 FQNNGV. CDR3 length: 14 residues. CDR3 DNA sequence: TGTGCCAGCAGCTTAGAGAACAGGGGTAACATTCAGTACTTC. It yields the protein CASSLENRGNIQYF. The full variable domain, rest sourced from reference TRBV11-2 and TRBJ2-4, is EAGVAQSPRYKIIEKRQSVAFWCNPISGHATLYWYQQILGQGPKLLIQFQNNGVVDDSQLPKDRFSAERLKGVDSTLKIQPAKLEDSAVYLCASSLENRGNIQYFGAGTRLSVL.

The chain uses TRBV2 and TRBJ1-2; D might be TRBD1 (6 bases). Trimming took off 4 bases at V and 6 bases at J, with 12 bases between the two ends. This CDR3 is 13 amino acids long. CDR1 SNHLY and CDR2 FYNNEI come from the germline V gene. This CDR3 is CASSAAGVDGYTF. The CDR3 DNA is TGTGCCAGCAGTGCGGCAGGGGTCGATGGCTACACCTTC.

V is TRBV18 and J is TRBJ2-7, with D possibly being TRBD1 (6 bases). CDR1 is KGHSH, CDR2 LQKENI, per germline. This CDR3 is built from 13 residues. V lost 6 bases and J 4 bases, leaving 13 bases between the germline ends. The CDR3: CASSATGVYEQYF. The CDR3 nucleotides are TGTGCCAGCTCCGCGACAGGCGTTTACGAGCAGTACTTC.

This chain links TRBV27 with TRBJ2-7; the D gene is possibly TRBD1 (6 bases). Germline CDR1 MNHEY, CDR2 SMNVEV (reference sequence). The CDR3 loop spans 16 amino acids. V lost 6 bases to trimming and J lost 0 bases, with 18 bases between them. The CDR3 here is CASSPVGAPLSYEQYF. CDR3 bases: TGTGCCAGCAGCCCCGTGGGGGCTCCCCTCTCCTACGAGCAGTACTTC.

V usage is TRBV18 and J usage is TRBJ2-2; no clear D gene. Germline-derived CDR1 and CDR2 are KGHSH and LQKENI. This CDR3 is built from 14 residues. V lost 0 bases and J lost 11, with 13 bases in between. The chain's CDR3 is CASSPPAGRSELFF. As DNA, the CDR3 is TGTGCCAGCTCACCACCGGCTGGGCGCTCCGAGCTGTTTTTT.

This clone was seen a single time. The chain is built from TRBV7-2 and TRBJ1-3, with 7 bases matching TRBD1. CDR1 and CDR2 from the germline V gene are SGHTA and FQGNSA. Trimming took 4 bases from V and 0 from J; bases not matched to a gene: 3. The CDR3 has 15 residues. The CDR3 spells CASSSGTVSGNTIYF. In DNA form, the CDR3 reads TGTGCCAGCAGCTCGGGGACAGTCTCTGGAAACACCATATATTTT.

Here the CDR3 reads CASSYLQGGTHPQHF. CDR3 bases: TGTGCCAGCAGTTACTTACAGGGGGGGACCCACCCCCAGCATTTT. This chain connects TRBV28 to TRBJ1-5; TRBD1 agrees at 8 bases. CDR1 is MDHEN and CDR2 is SYDVKM in the germline V gene. The CDR3 loop spans 15 amino acids. The junction had 12 bases not matched to a gene; V was cut back by 4 bases and J by 10 bases.

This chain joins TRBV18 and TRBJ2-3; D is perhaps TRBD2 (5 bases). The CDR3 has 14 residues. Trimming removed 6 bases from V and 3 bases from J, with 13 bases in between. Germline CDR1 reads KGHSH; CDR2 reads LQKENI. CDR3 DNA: TGTGCCAGCTCTTTAAGCCGGGGAACAGATACGCAGTATTTT. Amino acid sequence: CASSLSRGTDTQYF.

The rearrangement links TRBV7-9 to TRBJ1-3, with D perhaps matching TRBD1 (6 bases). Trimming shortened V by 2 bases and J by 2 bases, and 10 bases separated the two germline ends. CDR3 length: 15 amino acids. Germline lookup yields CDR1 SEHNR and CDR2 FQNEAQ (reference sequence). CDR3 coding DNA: TGTGCCAGCAGCTTACAGGGGCTCACTGGAAACACCATATATTTT. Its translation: CASSLQGLTGNTIYF. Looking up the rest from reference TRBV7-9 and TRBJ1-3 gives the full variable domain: DTGVSQNPRHKITKRGQNVTFRCDPISEHNRLYWYRQTLGQGPEFLTYFQNEAQLEKSRLLSDRFSAERPKGSFSTLEIQRTEQGDSAMYLCASSLQGLTGNTIYFGEGSWLTVV.